This TCR beta chain was found in a study of OX40 agonist ivuxolimab in advanced cancers. On the study more broadly: Intravenous ivuxolimab at 0.01 to 10 mg/kg was given to patients every 2 weeks. Study-wide findings and caveats: The 0.1-3.0 mg/kg partial responders had among the lowest clonal expansion.

TCRdb's copy holds only in-frame clones and misses some; the assay was immunoSEQ multiplex PCR. The sample comprises some 74,000 clones, roughly four fifths of which are singletons, and 4% to 6% rests with the top ten. Notes on this clone: Its antigen is currently unknown.

Trimming cost V 0 bases and J 1 base, with 9 bases left between them. Germline lookup yields CDR1 LGHNA and CDR2 YNFKEQ. This CDR3 is 15 amino acids long. Sequenced material: CD4+ or CD8+ T cells sorted from blood, taken in a trial of the OX40 agonist ivuxolimab. The clonotype originates from an adult with an advanced solid tumor such as melanoma, head and neck, liver or kidney cancer. This sequence joins TRBV4-2 and TRBJ1-2, with D hard to call. CDR3 in DNA: TGTGCCAGCAGCCAAGAGGTCAGCTATAACTATGGCTACACCTTC. Translating gives CASSQEVSYNYGYTF.